The entry below gives a single TCR beta chain sequence along with its context. The antigen is undetermined. The data originate from a study of CD8 T cells in ankylosing spondylitis. Germline V CDR1 and CDR2: MNHEY, SMNVEV (reference sequence). Trimming removed 11 bases from V and 3 bases from J, with 17 bases in between. The CDR3 is 14 residues long. Quantitative 5'-RACE with molecular barcodes was used to make the TCR beta libraries. TCRdb itself ran the 5' RACE reads through MiXCR, one entry per CDR3 protein. The sample records 250,000 to 350,000 distinct CDR3 sequences, roughly 8% being singletons. Study conclusions and caveats: Disease-associated clones were CD8+ and fairly uncommon in peripheral blood. Characteristic of ankylosing spondylitis blood, it appeared, was a TCR beta motif comprising several highly homologous variants. Past studies reported some motif variants in reactive arthritis synovial fluid and blood. Researchers reportedly found disease-linked clones significantly enriched in matched ankylosing spondylitis synovial fluid.

The sample was blood, either unsorted or a sorted T cell fraction (not recorded which). The J gene is TRBJ2-1, the V gene TRBV27; tentatively, D is TRBD2 (6 bases). This clonotype was obtained from a male donor with ankylosing spondylitis. The CDR3: CASRAPGLYNEQFF. CDR3 DNA: TGTGCCTCTCGCGCCCCGGGACTCTACAATGAGCAGTTCTTC.